A selection of T cell receptor beta chains follows, all from one sample in a study of T cells in Graves' hyperthyroidism and ophthalmopathy. TCRdb re-analysed the multiplex PCR reads in MiXCR, keeping a single row per CDR3 protein. The data show roughly 710,000 distinct CDR3 sequences, roughly a third seen once. Source material: blood. These receptors all stem from a woman in her thirties or forties with Graves' hyperthyroidism. Each CDR3 is given with its conserved first and last residue. A D gene is named only where the DNA matches it firmly. Clone size is given for some rows only: seen once, a few or many times, or a class if the clone is expanded.

d_gene: .
j_gene: TRBJ1-5
v_gene: TRBV2
len: 17
abundance: .
CDR3aa: CASRKGGGFGSNQPQHF
CDR3nt: TGTGCCAGCAGAAAGGGGGGGGGCTTCGGAAGCAATCAGCCCCAGCATTTT

d_gene: .
j_gene: TRBJ1-1
v_gene: TRBV7-2
len: 14
abundance: .
CDR3aa: CASGRGARDTEAFF
CDR3nt: TGTGCCAGCGGCCGGGGAGCGAGAGACACTGAAGCTTTCTTT

d_gene: .
j_gene: TRBJ2-7
v_gene: TRBV6-5
len: 15
abundance: .
CDR3aa: CASSHSGPIFYEQYF
CDR3nt: TGTGCCAGCAGCCATTCGGGGCCCATATTTTACGAGCAGTACTTC

d_gene: TRBD2
j_gene: TRBJ2-1
v_gene: TRBV11-1
len: 15
abundance: .
CDR3aa: CASSTSSGGGPGQFF
CDR3nt: TGTGCCAGCAGCACATCATCCGGGGGGGGACCGGGGCAGTTCTTC

d_gene: TRBD2
j_gene: TRBJ2-5
v_gene: TRBV4-1
len: 15
abundance: few
CDR3aa: CASSQELAGDETQYF
CDR3nt: TGCGCCAGCAGCCAAGAGCTAGCGGGGGATGAGACCCAGTACTTC

d_gene: TRBD1
j_gene: TRBJ1-2
v_gene: TRBV7-2
len: 15
abundance: .
CDR3aa: CASSRNGQGNYGYTF
CDR3nt: TGTGCCAGCAGCAGGAATGGACAGGGAAACTATGGCTACACCTTC

d_gene: .
j_gene: TRBJ1-4
v_gene: TRBV27
len: 12
abundance: few
CDR3aa: CASMRPNEKLFF
CDR3nt: TGTGCCAGCATGAGGCCTAATGAAAAACTGTTTTTT

d_gene: .
j_gene: TRBJ2-7
v_gene: TRBV12-3/TRBV12-4
len: 13
abundance: .
CDR3aa: CASSFQGGYEHYF
CDR3nt: TGTGCCAGCAGTTTCCAGGGGGGCTACGAGCACTACTTC

d_gene: .
j_gene: TRBJ2-2
v_gene: TRBV7-3
len: 14
abundance: many
CDR3aa: CASRIGPDTGELFF
CDR3nt: TGTGCCAGCAGGATAGGGCCAGACACCGGGGAGCTGTTTTTT

d_gene: .
j_gene: TRBJ1-2
v_gene: TRBV24-1
len: 14
abundance: .
CDR3aa: CATSDPDRVYGYTF
CDR3nt: TGTGCCACCAGTGATCCCGACAGAGTCTATGGCTACACCTTC

d_gene: .
j_gene: TRBJ1-3
v_gene: TRBV4-3
len: 16
abundance: few
CDR3aa: CASSQDNKGTGNTIYF
CDR3nt: TGCGCCAGCAGCCAAGATAATAAAGGGACGGGAAACACCATATATTTT

d_gene: .
j_gene: TRBJ1-1
v_gene: TRBV28
len: 13
abundance: .
CDR3aa: CASPRALNTEAFF
CDR3nt: TGTGCCAGCCCGAGGGCGTTGAACACTGAAGCTTTCTTT

d_gene: .
j_gene: TRBJ2-6
v_gene: TRBV5-8
len: 15
abundance: many
CDR3aa: CASTPRGSGANVLTF
CDR3nt: TGTGCCAGCACTCCAAGGGGTTCTGGGGCCAACGTCCTGACTTTC

d_gene: TRBD2
j_gene: TRBJ2-7
v_gene: TRBV29-1
len: 13
abundance: .
CDR3aa: CSVPSGYPYEQYF
CDR3nt: TGCAGCGTCCCTAGCGGGTACCCCTACGAGCAGTACTTC

d_gene: TRBD1
j_gene: TRBJ1-4
v_gene: TRBV5-8
len: 16
abundance: few
CDR3aa: CASSDRTGSTNEKLFF
CDR3nt: TGTGCCAGCAGCGATAGGACAGGGTCAACTAATGAAAAACTGTTTTTT

d_gene: .
j_gene: TRBJ1-1
v_gene: TRBV7-8
len: 15
abundance: many
CDR3aa: CASSLREGMNTEAFF
CDR3nt: TGTGCCAGCAGCCTCCGGGAGGGAATGAACACTGAAGCTTTCTTT

d_gene: .
j_gene: TRBJ1-5
v_gene: TRBV9
len: 14
abundance: .
CDR3aa: CASSPSGYNQPQHF
CDR3nt: TGTGCCAGCAGCCCCTCGGGGTACAATCAGCCCCAGCATTTT

d_gene: TRBD2
j_gene: TRBJ2-1
v_gene: TRBV7-7
len: 14
abundance: .
CDR3aa: CASEGLAPNNEQFF
CDR3nt: TGTGCCAGCGAGGGACTAGCGCCCAACAATGAGCAGTTCTTC

d_gene: TRBD2
j_gene: TRBJ2-5
v_gene: TRBV12-3/TRBV12-4
len: 15
abundance: .
CDR3aa: CASSQRDEPQETQYF
CDR3nt: TGTGCCAGCAGTCAGCGGGACGAACCACAAGAGACCCAGTACTTC

d_gene: .
j_gene: TRBJ2-1
v_gene: TRBV10-3
len: 14
abundance: once
CDR3aa: CAISSDGGNNEQFF
CDR3nt: TGTGCCATCAGCTCTGATGGGGGAAACAATGAGCAGTTCTTC

d_gene: .
j_gene: TRBJ1-1
v_gene: TRBV2
len: 15
abundance: .
CDR3aa: CASSQAMTGGSEAFF
CDR3nt: TGTGCCAGCAGCCAAGCCATGACAGGTGGGTCTGAAGCTTTCTTT

d_gene: .
j_gene: TRBJ2-7
v_gene: TRBV30
len: 12
abundance: .
CDR3aa: CAWSRTSGEQYF
CDR3nt: TGTGCCTGGAGCCGGACATCCGGCGAGCAGTACTTC

d_gene: TRBD1
j_gene: TRBJ1-1
v_gene: TRBV7-9
len: 16
abundance: .
CDR3aa: CASSRRTGGAGTEAFF
CDR3nt: TGTGCCAGCTCACGTCGGACAGGGGGCGCAGGCACTGAAGCTTTCTTT

d_gene: .
j_gene: TRBJ2-7
v_gene: TRBV29-1
len: 12
abundance: .
CDR3aa: CSVGPDSYEQYF
CDR3nt: TGCAGCGTTGGTCCCGACTCCTACGAGCAGTACTTC

d_gene: .
j_gene: TRBJ1-3
v_gene: TRBV2
len: 15
abundance: few
CDR3aa: CASSLDPSSGNTIYF
CDR3nt: TGTGCCAGCAGTCTAGACCCATCCTCTGGAAACACCATATATTTT

d_gene: .
j_gene: TRBJ1-5
v_gene: TRBV7-9
len: 15
abundance: many
CDR3aa: CASSLGLAGDQPQHF
CDR3nt: TGTGCCAGCAGCTTAGGGCTAGCAGGGGATCAGCCCCAGCATTTT

d_gene: TRBD1
j_gene: TRBJ2-2
v_gene: TRBV7-9
len: 15
abundance: many
CDR3aa: CASSWDRDYSGELFF
CDR3nt: TGTGCCAGCAGTTGGGACAGGGATTATTCCGGGGAGCTGTTTTTT

d_gene: TRBD1
j_gene: TRBJ1-3
v_gene: TRBV5-5
len: 15
abundance: many
CDR3aa: CASSLVGQTGNTIYF
CDR3nt: TGTGCCAGCAGCTTGGTGGGACAGACGGGAAACACCATATATTTT

d_gene: .
j_gene: TRBJ1-5
v_gene: TRBV25-1
len: 17
abundance: .
CDR3aa: CASSLLSQGRLNQPQHF
CDR3nt: TGTGCCAGCAGTTTATTATCCCAGGGTCGGCTTAATCAGCCCCAGCATTTT

d_gene: .
j_gene: TRBJ1-1
v_gene: TRBV7-9
len: 17
abundance: many
CDR3aa: CASSVGLIKAMNTEAFF
CDR3nt: TGTGCCAGCAGCGTCGGACTTATCAAAGCTATGAACACTGAAGCTTTCTTT

d_gene: TRBD1
j_gene: TRBJ1-2
v_gene: TRBV9
len: 16
abundance: many
CDR3aa: CASSVDRTGKRYGYTF
CDR3nt: TGTGCCAGCAGCGTAGACCGGACAGGGAAGCGCTATGGCTACACCTTC

d_gene: .
j_gene: TRBJ2-5
v_gene: TRBV20-1
len: 13
abundance: .
CDR3aa: CSARMRNEETQYF
CDR3nt: TGCAGTGCTAGAATGCGGAACGAGGAGACCCAGTACTTC

d_gene: TRBD2
j_gene: TRBJ2-5
v_gene: TRBV6-5
len: 18
abundance: .
CDR3aa: CASSTPGLAGGPGETQYF
CDR3nt: TGTGCCAGCAGTACCCCCGGACTAGCGGGGGGGCCGGGTGAGACCCAGTACTTC

d_gene: .
j_gene: TRBJ2-2
v_gene: TRBV10-3
len: 15
abundance: many
CDR3aa: CAISLGVGTTGELFF
CDR3nt: TGTGCCATCAGTCTCGGGGTTGGGACCACCGGGGAGCTGTTTTTT

d_gene: TRBD1
j_gene: TRBJ2-5
v_gene: TRBV10-3
len: 14
abundance: many
CDR3aa: CAISGGQYQETQYF
CDR3nt: TGTGCCATCAGTGGGGGACAGTATCAAGAGACCCAGTACTTC

d_gene: .
j_gene: TRBJ1-4
v_gene: TRBV7-2
len: 15
abundance: .
CDR3aa: CASSLGRGLDEKLFF
CDR3nt: TGTGCCAGCAGCTTAGGCCGGGGTCTGGATGAAAAACTGTTTTTT

d_gene: TRBD2
j_gene: TRBJ2-5
v_gene: TRBV27
len: 14
abundance: few
CDR3aa: CASSMTSGIKTQYF
CDR3nt: TGTGCCAGCAGTATGACTAGCGGGATAAAGACCCAGTACTTC

d_gene: TRBD1
j_gene: TRBJ1-2
v_gene: TRBV24-1
len: 14
abundance: many
CDR3aa: CATRGTVINYGYTF
CDR3nt: TGTGCCACCAGAGGGACAGTTATTAACTATGGCTACACCTTC

d_gene: .
j_gene: TRBJ2-7
v_gene: TRBV5-1
len: 13
abundance: many
CDR3aa: CASSLPDSYEQYF
CDR3nt: TGCGCCAGCAGCCTACCTGACTCCTACGAGCAGTACTTC

d_gene: TRBD1
j_gene: TRBJ1-5
v_gene: TRBV14
len: 16
abundance: few
CDR3aa: CASSRLGQGNKQPQHF
CDR3nt: TGTGCCAGCTCACGGCTGGGACAGGGAAATAAACAGCCCCAGCATTTT

d_gene: TRBD1
j_gene: TRBJ1-1
v_gene: TRBV12-3/TRBV12-4
len: 16
abundance: .
CDR3aa: CASSPLPSGQLSEAFF
CDR3nt: TGTGCCAGCAGTCCACTCCCCTCGGGACAGCTTTCTGAAGCTTTCTTT

d_gene: .
j_gene: TRBJ2-5
v_gene: TRBV20-1
len: 12
abundance: many
CDR3aa: CSARTNQETQYF
CDR3nt: TGCAGTGCTCGGACTAACCAAGAGACCCAGTACTTC

d_gene: .
j_gene: TRBJ1-1
v_gene: TRBV5-1
len: 15
abundance: .
CDR3aa: CASRTAGTTNTEAFF
CDR3nt: TGCGCCAGCAGAACCGCCGGGACGACGAACACTGAAGCTTTCTTT

d_gene: TRBD1
j_gene: TRBJ2-2
v_gene: TRBV5-1
len: 16
abundance: .
CDR3aa: CASSIEQGAGTGELFF
CDR3nt: TGCGCCAGCAGCATTGAACAGGGGGCCGGCACCGGGGAGCTGTTTTTT

d_gene: .
j_gene: TRBJ2-2
v_gene: TRBV2
len: 14
abundance: many
CDR3aa: CASTLGGGFGELFF
CDR3nt: TGTGCCAGCACCTTAGGTGGGGGTTTCGGGGAGCTGTTTTTT

d_gene: .
j_gene: TRBJ1-3
v_gene: TRBV7-6
len: 18
abundance: .
CDR3aa: CASSLRPRTGGSGNTIYF
CDR3nt: TGTGCCAGCAGCTTACGGCCGCGAACAGGAGGCTCTGGAAACACCATATATTTT

d_gene: .
j_gene: TRBJ1-1
v_gene: TRBV19
len: 14
abundance: .
CDR3aa: CASSRSWGNTEAFF
CDR3nt: TGTGCCAGTAGTCGATCTTGGGGGAACACTGAAGCTTTCTTT